These 5 T cell receptor beta chains were all obtained from the same sample, sequenced in a study of blood T cell repertoires in COVID-19 (dated by TCRdb to about 2020). The library was generated by the immunoSEQ multiplex PCR assay. TCRdb provides this immuneACCESS table in a form limited to in-frame rearrangements. Some clones are lacking; in checked studies, under half of them reflect an unresolved V gene, and why the rest are absent is not known. For this sample there are roughly 220,000 clones; roughly 84% appear just once. The ten most abundant clones make up 2% to 2.5% of the sample. The sample taken for sequencing was peripheral blood. Receptor source: a woman aged 55-75 years with acute or convalescent COVID-19.

CDR3 region: CASKLGTENTGELFF. The CDR3, as DNA: TGCGCCAGCAAGCTTGGGACAGAGAACACCGGGGAGCTGTTTTTT. This rearrangement joins TRBV5-1 to TRBJ2-2; 7 bases are shared with TRBD1. The CDR3 has 15 residues. Germline V gene lookup returns CDR1 SGHRS and CDR2 YFSETQ. V lost 6 bases, J lost 1 base, and 6 bases stayed unmatched.

The CDR3 DNA is TGCGCCAGCAGGACCGGACAGACCCACGGCGAGCAGTACTTC. Protein product: CASRTGQTHGEQYF. This sequence joins TRBV5-1 and TRBJ2-7, with D perhaps matching TRBD1 (6 bases). The CDR3 loop spans 14 amino acids. Germline V CDR1 and CDR2: SGHRS, YFSETQ. Trimming left V 5 bases short and J 6 bases short, with 18 bases between.

The chain uses TRBV28 and TRBJ2-2, with a weak D call TRBD1 (5 bases). Trimming shortened V by 9 bases and J by 7 bases, and 15 bases separated the two germline ends. CDR1 and CDR2 (germline): MDHEN, SYDVKM. This CDR3 contains 13 residues. CDR3 coding DNA: TGTGCCAGTATACAGGCCGCGGACGGGGAGCTGTTTTTT. As protein: CASIQAADGELFF.

This clone was observed at least ten times. The chain has TRBV10-3 and TRBJ2-2, with 9 bases fitting TRBD2. Germline CDR1 ENHRY, CDR2 SYGVKD. Unmatched junction bases numbered 11, after V lost 10 bases and J lost 2 bases. This CDR3 is built from 16 residues. Here the CDR3 reads CASGGASGANTGELFF. CDR3 coding DNA: TGTGCCAGCGGAGGGGCTAGCGGGGCTAACACCGGGGAGCTGTTTTTT.

V is TRBV7-8 and J is TRBJ1-6, with 8 bases matching TRBD1. The V segment lost 1 base and the J segment 9 bases; nucleotides outside the gene matches: 2. The CDR3 covers 14 residues. Per the germline V gene, CDR1 is SGHVS and CDR2 is FQNEAQ. CDR3 in DNA: TGTGCCAGCAGCTTAGGACAGGGGCTTTCACCCCTCCACTTT. Translating it yields CASSLGQGLSPLHF.